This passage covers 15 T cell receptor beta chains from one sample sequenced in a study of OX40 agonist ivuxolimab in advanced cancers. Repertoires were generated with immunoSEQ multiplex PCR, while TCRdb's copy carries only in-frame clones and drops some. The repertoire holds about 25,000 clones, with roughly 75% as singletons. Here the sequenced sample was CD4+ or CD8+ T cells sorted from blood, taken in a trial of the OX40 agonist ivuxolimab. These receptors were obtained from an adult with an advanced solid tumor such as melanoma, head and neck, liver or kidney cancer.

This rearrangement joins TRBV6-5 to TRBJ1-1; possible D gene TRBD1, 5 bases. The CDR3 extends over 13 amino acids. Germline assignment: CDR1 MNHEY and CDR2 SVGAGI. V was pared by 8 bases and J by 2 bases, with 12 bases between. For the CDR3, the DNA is TGTGCCAGCGGGAAACAGGAAAACACTGAAGCTTTCTTT. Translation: CASGKQENTEAFF.

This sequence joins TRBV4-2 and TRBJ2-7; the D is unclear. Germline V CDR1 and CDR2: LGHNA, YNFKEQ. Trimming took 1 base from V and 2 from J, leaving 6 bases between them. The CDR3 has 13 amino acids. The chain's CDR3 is CASSQGQTYEQYF. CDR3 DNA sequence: TGTGCCAGCAGCCAAGGGCAGACCTACGAGCAGTACTTC.

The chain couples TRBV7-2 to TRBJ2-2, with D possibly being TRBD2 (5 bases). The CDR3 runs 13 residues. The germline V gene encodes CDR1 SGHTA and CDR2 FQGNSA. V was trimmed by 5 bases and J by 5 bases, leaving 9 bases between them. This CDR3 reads CASSRRRTGELFF. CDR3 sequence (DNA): TGTGCCAGCAGCCGCCGGAGGACCGGGGAGCTGTTTTTT. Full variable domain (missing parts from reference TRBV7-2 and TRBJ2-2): GAGVSQSPSNKVTEKGKDVELRCDPISGHTALYWYRQSLGQGLEFLIYFQGNSAPDKSGLPSDRFSAERTGGSVSTLTIQRTQQEDSAVYLCASSRRRTGELFFGEGSRLTVL.

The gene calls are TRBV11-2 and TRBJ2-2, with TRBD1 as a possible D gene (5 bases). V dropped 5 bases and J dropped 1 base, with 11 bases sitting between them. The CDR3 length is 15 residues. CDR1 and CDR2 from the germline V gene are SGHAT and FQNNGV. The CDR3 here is CASSTNQGNTGELFF. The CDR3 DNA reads TGTGCCAGCAGCACGAATCAGGGGAACACCGGGGAGCTGTTTTTT.

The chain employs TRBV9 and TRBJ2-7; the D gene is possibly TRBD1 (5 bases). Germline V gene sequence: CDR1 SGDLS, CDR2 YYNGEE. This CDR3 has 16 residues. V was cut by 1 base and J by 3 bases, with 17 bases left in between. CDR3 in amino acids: CASSVHDSRSYYEQYF. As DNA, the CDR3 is TGTGCCAGCAGCGTACATGACAGCCGATCATACTACGAGCAGTACTTC. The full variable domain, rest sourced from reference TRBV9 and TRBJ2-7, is DSGVTQTPKHLITATGQRVTLRCSPRSGDLSVYWYQQSLDQGLQFLIQYYNGEERAKGNILERFSAQQFPDLHSELNLSSLELGDSALYFCASSVHDSRSYYEQYFGPGTRLTVT.

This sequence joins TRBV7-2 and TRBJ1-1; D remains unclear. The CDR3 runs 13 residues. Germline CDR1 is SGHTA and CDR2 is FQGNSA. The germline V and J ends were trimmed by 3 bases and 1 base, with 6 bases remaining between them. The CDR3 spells CASSFSTNTEAFF. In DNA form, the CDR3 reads TGTGCCAGCAGCTTCTCCACGAACACTGAAGCTTTCTTT.

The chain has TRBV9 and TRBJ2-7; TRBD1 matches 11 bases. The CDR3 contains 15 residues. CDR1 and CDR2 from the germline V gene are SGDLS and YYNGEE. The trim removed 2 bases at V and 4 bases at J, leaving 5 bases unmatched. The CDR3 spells CASSVAGTGGYEQYF. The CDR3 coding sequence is TGTGCCAGCAGCGTCGCCGGGACAGGGGGGTACGAGCAGTACTTC.

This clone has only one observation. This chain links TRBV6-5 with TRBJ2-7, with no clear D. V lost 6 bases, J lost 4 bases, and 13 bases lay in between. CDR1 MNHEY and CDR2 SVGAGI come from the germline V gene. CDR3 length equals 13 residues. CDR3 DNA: TGTGCCAGCAGGCCTCGGATTCTGTACGAGCAGTACTTC. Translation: CASRPRILYEQYF.

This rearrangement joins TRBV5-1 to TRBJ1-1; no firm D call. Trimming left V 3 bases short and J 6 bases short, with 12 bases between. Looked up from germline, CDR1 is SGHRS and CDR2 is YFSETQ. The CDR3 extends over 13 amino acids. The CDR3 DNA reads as TGCGCCAGCAGCTCGGGCTCAGACGCTGAAGCTTTCTTT. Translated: CASSSGSDAEAFF.

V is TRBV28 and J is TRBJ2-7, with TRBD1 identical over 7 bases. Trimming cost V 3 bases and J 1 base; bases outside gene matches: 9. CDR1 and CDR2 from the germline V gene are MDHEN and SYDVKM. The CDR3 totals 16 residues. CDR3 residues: CASSLLLGTDSYEQYF. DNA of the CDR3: TGTGCCAGCAGTTTGCTCCTCGGGACAGATTCCTACGAGCAGTACTTC.

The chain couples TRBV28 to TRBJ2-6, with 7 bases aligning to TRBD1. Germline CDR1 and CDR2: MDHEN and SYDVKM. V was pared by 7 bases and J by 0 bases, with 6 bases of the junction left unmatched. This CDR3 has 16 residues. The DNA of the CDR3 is TGTGCCAGCAAAAGGGACAGACTCTCTGGGGCCAACGTCCTGACTTTC. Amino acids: CASKRDRLSGANVLTF.

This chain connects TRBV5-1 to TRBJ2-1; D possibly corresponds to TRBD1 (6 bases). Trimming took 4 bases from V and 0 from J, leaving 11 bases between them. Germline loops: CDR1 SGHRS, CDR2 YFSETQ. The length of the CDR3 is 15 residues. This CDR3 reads CASSDTGSSYNEQFF. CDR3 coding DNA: TGCGCCAGCAGCGATACAGGGAGCTCCTACAATGAGCAGTTCTTC.

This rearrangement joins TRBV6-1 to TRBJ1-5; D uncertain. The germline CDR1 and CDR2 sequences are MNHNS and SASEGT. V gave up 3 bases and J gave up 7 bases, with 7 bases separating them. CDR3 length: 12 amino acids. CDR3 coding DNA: TGTGCCAGCAGTGATGGTCCCCAGCCCCAGCATTTT. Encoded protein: CASSDGPQPQHF.

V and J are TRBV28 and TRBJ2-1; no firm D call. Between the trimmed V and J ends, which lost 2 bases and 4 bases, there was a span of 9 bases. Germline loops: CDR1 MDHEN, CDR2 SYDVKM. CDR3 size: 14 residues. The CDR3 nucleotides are TGTGCCAGCAGTTTACCGAGCACATACAATGAGCAGTTCTTC. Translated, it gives CASSLPSTYNEQFF.

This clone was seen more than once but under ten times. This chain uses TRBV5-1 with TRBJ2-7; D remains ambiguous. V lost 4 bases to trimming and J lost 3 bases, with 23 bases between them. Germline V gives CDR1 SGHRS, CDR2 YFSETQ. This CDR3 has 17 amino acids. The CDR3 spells CASSALLVKKNSYEQYF. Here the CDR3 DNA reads TGCGCCAGCAGCGCCCTCCTAGTGAAAAAGAATAGCTACGAGCAGTACTTC.